The T cell receptor beta chain under discussion was sequenced for a study of cytotoxic CD8 clonotypes in ibrutinib-treated CLL. In the study overall: The group held 10 to 11 relapsed/refractory and roughly 15 treatment-naive patients, with some 17 IGHV unmutated. General study points: Different sampling times were used for sustained-remission and progressing patients. Clonality rose at ibrutinib response, held steady in sustained remission, and fell toward baseline at progression. Exceeding age-matched healthy donors, baseline clonality also tracked the counts of circulating CD8+ T cells.

This clone came up a few times. Antigen unknown. Some clones are missing from TCRdb's copy, which holds only in-frame ones; the method was immunoSEQ multiplex PCR. This table has fewer than 400,000 clones, roughly 67% appearing once. The CDR3 length is 15 residues. Germline CDR1 is MNHNS and CDR2 is SASEGT. V was clipped by 2 bases and J by 5 bases, with 15 bases between them. V gene TRBV6-1 combines with J gene TRBJ1-2; no clear D. The clonotype was recovered from a human donor with chronic lymphocytic leukemia. The sample was PBMCs, taken after 36 months of ibrutinib treatment. The chain's CDR3 is CASSENRVRRYGYTF. The CDR3 DNA follows: TGTGCCAGCAGTGAAAACCGCGTAAGGAGATATGGCTACACCTTC.